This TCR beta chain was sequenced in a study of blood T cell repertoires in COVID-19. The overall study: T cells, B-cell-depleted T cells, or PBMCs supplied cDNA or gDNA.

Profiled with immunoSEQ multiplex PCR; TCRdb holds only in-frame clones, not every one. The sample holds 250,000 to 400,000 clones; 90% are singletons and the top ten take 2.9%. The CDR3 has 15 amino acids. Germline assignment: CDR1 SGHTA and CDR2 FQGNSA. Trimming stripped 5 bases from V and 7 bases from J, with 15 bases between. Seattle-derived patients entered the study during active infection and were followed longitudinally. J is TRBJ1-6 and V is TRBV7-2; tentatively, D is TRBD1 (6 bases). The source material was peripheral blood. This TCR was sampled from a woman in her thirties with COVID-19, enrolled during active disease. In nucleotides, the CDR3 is TGTGCCAGCAGCCCTTGGACAGTTGGAAATTCACCCCTCCACTTT. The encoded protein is CASSPWTVGNSPLHF.